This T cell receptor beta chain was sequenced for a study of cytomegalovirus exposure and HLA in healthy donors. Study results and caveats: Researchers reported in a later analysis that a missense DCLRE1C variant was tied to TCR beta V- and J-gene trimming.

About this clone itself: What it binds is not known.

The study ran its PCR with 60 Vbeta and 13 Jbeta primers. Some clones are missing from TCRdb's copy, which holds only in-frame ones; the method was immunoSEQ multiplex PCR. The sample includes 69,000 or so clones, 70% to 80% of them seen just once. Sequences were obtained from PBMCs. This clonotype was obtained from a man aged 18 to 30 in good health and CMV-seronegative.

In DNA, the CDR3 is TGCGCCAGCAGCCACCGGGAGGGGAGTCCCTATGGCTACACCTTC. Translated, it gives CASSHREGSPYGYTF. The chain is built from TRBV4-1 and TRBJ1-2, with D perhaps TRBD1 (5 bases). CDR1 is MGHRA and CDR2 is YSYEKL in the germline V gene. The CDR3 sequence is 15 residues long. The ends were cut back, 3 bases at V and 4 bases at J, with 15 bases in the middle.